Listed below are T cell receptor beta chains from one sample, sequenced in a study of blood T cell repertoires in COVID-19. Sequenced by immunoSEQ multiplex PCR; TCRdb stores in-frame clones only, minus some. The repertoire consists of fewer than 200,000 clones, with less than 85% occurring once and the leading ten covering under 8.5%. The source material was peripheral blood. The receptors here all came from a human donor in a cohort sampled during active COVID-19. CDR3s include the opening cysteine and the closing phenylalanine or tryptophan.

j_gene,v_gene,CDR3aa
TRBJ2-1,TRBV29-1,CSVEDTSGGANEQFF
TRBJ1-5,TRBV10-2,CASSNTGDTSNQPQHF
TRBJ1-2,TRBV6-1,CASSELDRGRWDGYTF
TRBJ2-7,TRBV19,CASSPRGQMYEQYF
TRBJ1-3,TRBV7-2,CASSTEGFSGNTIYF
TRBJ1-1,TRBV19,CASSPRQGAGFTEAFF
TRBJ2-7,TRBV5-4,CASSYGTAYEQYF
TRBJ1-4,TRBV4-2,CASSQGQGAAEWMATNEKLFF
TRBJ2-4,TRBV3-1/TRBV3-2,CASSRRDSPTGDIQYF
TRBJ2-7,TRBV3-1/TRBV3-2,CASSRTGSTQYF
TRBJ2-7,TRBV7-9,CASSSARGQAQEQYF
TRBJ2-1,TRBV10-3,CAISESTSGWNEQFF
TRBJ1-2,TRBV3-1/TRBV3-2,CASRTTGRGGYTF
TRBJ2-1,TRBV29-1,CSVEAGTSGGHEQFF
TRBJ2-3,TRBV11-3,CASSLSGDIYTDTQYF
TRBJ1-6,TRBV5-1,CASSLVVRGDSPLHF
TRBJ2-6,TRBV3-1/TRBV3-2,CASSQVWAGPGANVLTF
TRBJ2-5,TRBV4-1,CASSSWDRGQETQYF
TRBJ1-2,TRBV4-1,CASSQEWGANYGYTF
TRBJ1-4,TRBV5-1,CASSLDRSEEKLFF
TRBJ1-2,TRBV6-5,CASSTTEGAYTF
TRBJ2-5,TRBV5-1,CASTSGTGGSGTSGGETQYF
TRBJ1-5,TRBV6-2/TRBV6-3,CASSYRDKGSDQPQHF
TRBJ1-6,TRBV7-2,CASSFRTGGNSPLHF
TRBJ2-7,TRBV10-2,CASTTRLTPTLQEQYF
TRBJ1-2,TRBV3-1/TRBV3-2,CASSQDRGSGGYTF
TRBJ2-7,TRBV24-1,CATSEGGTGPYEQYF
TRBJ1-1,TRBV6-2/TRBV6-3,CASTPNRGGRTEAFF
TRBJ2-1,TRBV7-8,CASSPGLGLRRGSAYNEQFF
TRBJ1-1,TRBV19,CASTLSTDSFEAFF
TRBJ1-5,TRBV4-2,CASSQRQGSSQPQHF
TRBJ1-1,TRBV3-1/TRBV3-2,CASAKHRTGTEWRNTEAFF
TRBJ1-1,TRBV27,CASSLIGGSSEAFF
TRBJ1-2,TRBV21-1,CASSKERTGGEFRYTF
TRBJ1-6,TRBV3-1/TRBV3-2,CASSQESRNSPLHF
TRBJ2-7,TRBV19,CASSPGTATYEQYF